These T cell receptor beta chains were read from a single sample in a study of T cells in Graves' hyperthyroidism and ophthalmopathy. One entry per CDR3 protein results from TCRdb running MiXCR on the multiplex PCR reads. This table has 690,000 or so distinct CDR3 sequences, around 19% appearing once. The material sequenced was blood. These TCRs come from a woman between 50 and 59 years old with Graves' hyperthyroidism that later progressed to Graves' ophthalmopathy. Both conserved end residues are part of each CDR3. The order of the fields is V gene, J gene, D gene, clone size, CDR3 length, CDR3 DNA, CDR3 protein. D genes are given only for firm matches. Clone sizes are given selectively: once, few, many, or a class where the clone is expanded.

v_gene: TRBV15
j_gene: TRBJ1-3
d_gene: .
abundance: many
len: 17
CDR3nt: TGTGCCACCAGCAACGTTGGGAGGCCCCTTCTTGGAAACACCATATATTTT
CDR3aa: CATSNVGRPLLGNTIYF

v_gene: TRBV6-1
j_gene: TRBJ1-1
d_gene: TRBD1
abundance: few
len: 15
CDR3nt: TGTGCCAGCAGTAACAGGGGCGGTTTGAACACTGAAGCTTTCTTT
CDR3aa: CASSNRGGLNTEAFF

v_gene: TRBV7-3
j_gene: TRBJ2-5
d_gene: TRBD1
abundance: once
len: 14
CDR3nt: TGTGCCAGCAGTCCCTTGGGACAGGGAGAGACCCAGTACTTC
CDR3aa: CASSPLGQGETQYF

v_gene: TRBV18
j_gene: TRBJ2-3
d_gene: TRBD1
abundance: .
len: 15
CDR3nt: TGTGCCAGCTCACCAGGGACAGGGAAGGAGGATACGCAGTATTTT
CDR3aa: CASSPGTGKEDTQYF

v_gene: TRBV15
j_gene: TRBJ2-3
d_gene: .
abundance: .
len: 17
CDR3nt: TGTGCCACCAGCAGAGTCGTAGGGACGGAACCAACAGCTGTGCAGTATTTT
CDR3aa: CATSRVVGTEPTAVQYF

v_gene: TRBV7-9
j_gene: TRBJ2-1
d_gene: TRBD2
abundance: few
len: 18
CDR3nt: TGTGCCAGCAGCGGCCGCCAGGAGCGGGGGATAAGCTACAATGAGCAGTTCTTC
CDR3aa: CASSGRQERGISYNEQFF

v_gene: TRBV27
j_gene: TRBJ1-3
d_gene: .
abundance: .
len: 14
CDR3nt: TGTGCCAGCAGTACCACCTCCTCTGGAAACACCATATATTTT
CDR3aa: CASSTTSSGNTIYF

v_gene: TRBV5-8
j_gene: TRBJ2-7
d_gene: .
abundance: few
len: 15
CDR3nt: TGTGCCAGCAGCTTCAAGGGGACCTCCTCCTACGAGCAGTACTTC
CDR3aa: CASSFKGTSSYEQYF

v_gene: TRBV18
j_gene: TRBJ2-5
d_gene: .
abundance: many
len: 13
CDR3nt: TGTGCCAGCTCACTCAGGTCTCAAGAGACCCAGTACTTC
CDR3aa: CASSLRSQETQYF

v_gene: TRBV3-1
j_gene: TRBJ2-7
d_gene: TRBD2
abundance: many
len: 16
CDR3nt: TGTGCCAGCAGCCAAGGACGACTAGCGGGGGTCTACGAGCAGTACTTC
CDR3aa: CASSQGRLAGVYEQYF

v_gene: TRBV7-8
j_gene: TRBJ1-1
d_gene: .
abundance: few
len: 16
CDR3nt: TGTGCCAGCAGCTTAGACCCGGGGACCTTGAACACTGAAGCTTTCTTT
CDR3aa: CASSLDPGTLNTEAFF

v_gene: TRBV30
j_gene: TRBJ2-2
d_gene: .
abundance: many
len: 14
CDR3nt: TGTGCCTGGAGTGTGTTGGTAAACACCGGGGAGCTGTTTTTT
CDR3aa: CAWSVLVNTGELFF

v_gene: TRBV27
j_gene: TRBJ1-1
d_gene: .
abundance: .
len: 14
CDR3nt: TGTGCCAGCAGTTTTAGCTACTTAGGCACTGAAGCTTTCTTT
CDR3aa: CASSFSYLGTEAFF

v_gene: TRBV10-3
j_gene: TRBJ1-1
d_gene: .
abundance: many
len: 15
CDR3nt: TGTGCCATCAGTGAGTCGGAGGGTGGATTCGCTGAAGCTTTCTTT
CDR3aa: CAISESEGGFAEAFF

v_gene: TRBV6-5
j_gene: TRBJ2-7
d_gene: .
abundance: .
len: 13
CDR3nt: TGTGCCAGCAGTTTACAGGGGAGGCACGAGCAGTACTTC
CDR3aa: CASSLQGRHEQYF

v_gene: TRBV4-1
j_gene: TRBJ2-1
d_gene: .
abundance: .
len: 14
CDR3nt: TGCGCCAGCAGCCAGGACCCGGGGTGGTATGAGCAGTTCTTC
CDR3aa: CASSQDPGWYEQFF

v_gene: TRBV3-1
j_gene: TRBJ2-3
d_gene: .
abundance: many
len: 12
CDR3nt: TGTGCCAGCAGCCCCCCGGGACCCTACAGGTATTTT
CDR3aa: CASSPPGPYRYF

v_gene: TRBV5-4
j_gene: TRBJ1-2
d_gene: .
abundance: few
len: 13
CDR3nt: TGTGCCAGCAGCTTGGGACAGAGGAGTGGCTACACCTTC
CDR3aa: CASSLGQRSGYTF

v_gene: TRBV11-2
j_gene: TRBJ2-3
d_gene: TRBD1
abundance: many
len: 17
CDR3nt: TGTGCCAGCAGCAATTGGGGACAGGGACGGGCCACAGATACGCAGTATTTT
CDR3aa: CASSNWGQGRATDTQYF

v_gene: TRBV9
j_gene: TRBJ2-2
d_gene: TRBD2
abundance: .
len: 14
CDR3nt: TGTGCCAGCAGGGCGGGGGTGAACACCGGGGAGCTGTTTTTT
CDR3aa: CASRAGVNTGELFF